The TCR beta chain under discussion was sequenced for a study of T cells in Graves' hyperthyroidism and ophthalmopathy. V shed 9 bases, J shed 6 bases, and the junction held 12 bases outside the gene matches. This CDR3 is built from 16 residues. From RNA transcripts, TCR beta CDR3 regions were amplified. HTBI primers drove first-round RT-PCR of the TCR CDR3. TCRdb analysed the multiplex PCR reads with MiXCR anew, one entry per CDR3 protein. Here the sample spans around 570,000 distinct CDR3 sequences, roughly 21% being singletons. In this sample, this clonotype turned up a few times. The chain has TRBV12-3 or TRBV12-4 and TRBJ2-2; 11 positions agree with TRBD2. This clonotype was sampled from a middle-aged man with Graves' ophthalmopathy. The specimen was blood. CDR3 amino acids: CASHINSGGAAGELFF. The CDR3 nucleotides are TGTGCCAGTCACATAAATAGCGGGGGGGCGGCCGGGGAGCTGTTTTTT.